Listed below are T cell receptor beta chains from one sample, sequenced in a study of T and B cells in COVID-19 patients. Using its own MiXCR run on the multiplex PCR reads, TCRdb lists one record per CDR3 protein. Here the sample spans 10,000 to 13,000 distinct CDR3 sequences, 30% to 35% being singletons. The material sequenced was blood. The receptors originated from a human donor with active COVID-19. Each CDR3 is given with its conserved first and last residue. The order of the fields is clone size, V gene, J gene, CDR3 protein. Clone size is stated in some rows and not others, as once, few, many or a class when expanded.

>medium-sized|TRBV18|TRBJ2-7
CASSPLSGTGVSEQYF
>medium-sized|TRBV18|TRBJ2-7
CASSPDRAYEQYF
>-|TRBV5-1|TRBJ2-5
CASSLDVGQTQYF
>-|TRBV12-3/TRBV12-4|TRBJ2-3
CASSATGTSGATDTQYF
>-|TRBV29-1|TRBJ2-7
CSVASGGGREQYF
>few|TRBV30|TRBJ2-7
CAWTAGTYEQYF
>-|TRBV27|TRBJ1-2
CASSSAFNYGYTF
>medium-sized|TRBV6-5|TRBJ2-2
CASSPRRTPNTGELFF
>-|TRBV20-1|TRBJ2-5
CSAWDSGGFWTQYF
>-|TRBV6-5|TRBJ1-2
CASRVISGQGDGYTF
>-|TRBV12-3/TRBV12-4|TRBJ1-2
CASSRQGFNYGYTF
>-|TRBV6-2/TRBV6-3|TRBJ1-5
CANSYSVVPQHF
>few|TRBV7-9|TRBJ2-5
CASSLESLAGGPPYF
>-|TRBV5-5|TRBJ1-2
CASSFPGSLGYTF
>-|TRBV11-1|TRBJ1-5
CASSLTDRGGWPQHF
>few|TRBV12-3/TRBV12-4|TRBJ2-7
CASSRDRGYEQYF
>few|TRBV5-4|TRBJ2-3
CASSPDPPRPGTPEYF
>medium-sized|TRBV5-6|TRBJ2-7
CASSSPQGEQYF
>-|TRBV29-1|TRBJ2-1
CSVELAGGNNEQFF
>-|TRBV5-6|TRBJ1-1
CATKEGSDTEAFF
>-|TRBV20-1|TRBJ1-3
CSAVDRTSGNTIYF
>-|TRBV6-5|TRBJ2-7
CASSLSWTYEQYF
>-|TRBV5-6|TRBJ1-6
CASSLTVSGSPPHF
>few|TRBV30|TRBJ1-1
CAWSVDRVTEAFF
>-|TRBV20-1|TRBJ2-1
CSAQLAGGSNEQFF
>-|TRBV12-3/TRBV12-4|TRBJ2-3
CASTPPGGLTDTQYF
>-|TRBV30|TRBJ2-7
CAWSRGRYEQYF
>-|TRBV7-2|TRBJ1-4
CASKPPTTNEKLFF
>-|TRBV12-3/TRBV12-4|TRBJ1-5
CASSFDRLNQPQHF
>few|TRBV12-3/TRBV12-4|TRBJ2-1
CASSSRPGLAYNEQFF
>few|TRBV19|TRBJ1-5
CASSIFRTGGAQPQHF
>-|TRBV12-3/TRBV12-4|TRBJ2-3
CASRLAGAGGDTQYF
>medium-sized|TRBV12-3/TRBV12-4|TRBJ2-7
CASRNTVYEQYF
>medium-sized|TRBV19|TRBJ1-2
CASNPTGNYGYTF
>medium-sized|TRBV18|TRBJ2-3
CASSPRQGADTQYF
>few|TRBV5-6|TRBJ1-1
CASSLDLVGRNTEAFF
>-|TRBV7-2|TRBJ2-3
CASLAGTDTQYF
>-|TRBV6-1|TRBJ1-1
CASITGTGGGTEAFF
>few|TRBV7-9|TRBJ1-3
CASSPMGAGNTIYF
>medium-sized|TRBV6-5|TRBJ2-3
CASRAQADTQYF
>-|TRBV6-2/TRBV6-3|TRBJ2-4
CASSYFPGALGVNIQYF
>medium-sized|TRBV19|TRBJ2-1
CASSGVGWRWYNEQFF
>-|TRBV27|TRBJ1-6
CASSLGTAYSPLHF
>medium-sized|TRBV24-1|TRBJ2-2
CATSDFGTGTSTGELFF
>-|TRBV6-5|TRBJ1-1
CASSYSPGMNTEAFF
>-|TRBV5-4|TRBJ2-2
CASSPDRTYGELFF
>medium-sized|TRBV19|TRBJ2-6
CASSILLAGNAGANVLTF
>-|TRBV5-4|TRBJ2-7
CASSPSGGSSYEQYF
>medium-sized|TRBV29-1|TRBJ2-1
CSVTGTSGGANEQFF
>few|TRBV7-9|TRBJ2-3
CASSLARTASFTDTQYF
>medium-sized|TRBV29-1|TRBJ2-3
CSVSGGADTQYF
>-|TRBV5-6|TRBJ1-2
CASRTHRDADGYTF
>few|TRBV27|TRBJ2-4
CASRGRNIQYF
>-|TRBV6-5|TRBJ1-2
CASSYLKKGSRGYTF
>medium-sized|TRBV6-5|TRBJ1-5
CASSRTDYQPQHF
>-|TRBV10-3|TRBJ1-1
CAISETGLGTEAFF
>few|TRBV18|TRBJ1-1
CASSPDRGRTEAFF